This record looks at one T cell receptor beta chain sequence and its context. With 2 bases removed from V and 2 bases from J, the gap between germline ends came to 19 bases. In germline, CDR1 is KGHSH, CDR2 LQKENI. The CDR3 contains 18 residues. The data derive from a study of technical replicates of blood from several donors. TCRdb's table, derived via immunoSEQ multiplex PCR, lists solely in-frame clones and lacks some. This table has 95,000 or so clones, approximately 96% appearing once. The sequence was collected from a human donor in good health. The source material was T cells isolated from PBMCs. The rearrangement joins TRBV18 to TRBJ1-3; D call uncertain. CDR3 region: CASSPRGRLTAAGNTIYF. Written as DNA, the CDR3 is TGTGCCAGCTCACCAAGAGGGAGGCTGACTGCGGCTGGAAACACCATATATTTT.